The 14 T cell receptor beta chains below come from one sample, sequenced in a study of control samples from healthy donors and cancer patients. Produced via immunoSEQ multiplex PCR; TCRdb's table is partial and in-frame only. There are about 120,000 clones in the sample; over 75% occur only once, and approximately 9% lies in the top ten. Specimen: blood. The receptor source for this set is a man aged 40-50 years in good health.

The chain's CDR3 is CAWSVGVLTGRGASRPQHF. Written as DNA, the CDR3 is TGTGCCTGGAGTGTAGGTGTTTTGACAGGGAGGGGGGCGTCGAGGCCCCAGCATTTT. V usage is TRBV30 and J usage is TRBJ1-5; 7 bases align to TRBD1. From germline, CDR1 is GTSNPN and CDR2 SVGIG (reference sequence). This CDR3 region has 19 residues. The V segment lost 0 bases and the J segment 9 bases; nucleotides outside the gene matches: 23.

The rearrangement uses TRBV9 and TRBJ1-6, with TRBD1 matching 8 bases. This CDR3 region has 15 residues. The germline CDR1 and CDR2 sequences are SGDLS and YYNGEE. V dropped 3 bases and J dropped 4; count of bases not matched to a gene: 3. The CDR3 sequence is CASSEQGGYNSPLHF. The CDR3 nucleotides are TGTGCCAGCAGCGAACAGGGGGGGTATAATTCACCCCTCCACTTT. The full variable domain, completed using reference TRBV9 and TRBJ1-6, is DSGVTQTPKHLITATGQRVTLRCSPRSGDLSVYWYQQSLDQGLQFLIQYYNGEERAKGNILERFSAQQFPDLHSELNLSSLELGDSALYFCASSEQGGYNSPLHFGNGTRLTVT.

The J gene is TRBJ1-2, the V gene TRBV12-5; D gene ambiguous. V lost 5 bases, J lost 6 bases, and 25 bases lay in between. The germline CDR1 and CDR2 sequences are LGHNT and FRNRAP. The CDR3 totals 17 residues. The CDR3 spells CASGPGPGEGRRDGYTF. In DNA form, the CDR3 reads TGTGCTAGTGGTCCTGGCCCCGGCGAGGGAAGGAGAGATGGCTACACCTTC.

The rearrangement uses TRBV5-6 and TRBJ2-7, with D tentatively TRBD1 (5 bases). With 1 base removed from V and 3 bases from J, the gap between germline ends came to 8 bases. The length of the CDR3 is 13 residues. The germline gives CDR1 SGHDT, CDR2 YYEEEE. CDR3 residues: CASSLSGLYEQYF. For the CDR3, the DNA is TGTGCCAGCAGCTTGTCAGGGCTCTACGAGCAGTACTTC.

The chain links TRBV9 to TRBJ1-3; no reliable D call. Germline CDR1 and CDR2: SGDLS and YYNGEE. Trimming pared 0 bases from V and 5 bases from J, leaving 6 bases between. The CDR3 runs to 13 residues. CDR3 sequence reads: CASSVAERNTIYF. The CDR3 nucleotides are TGTGCCAGCAGCGTAGCTGAGAGAAACACCATATATTTT.

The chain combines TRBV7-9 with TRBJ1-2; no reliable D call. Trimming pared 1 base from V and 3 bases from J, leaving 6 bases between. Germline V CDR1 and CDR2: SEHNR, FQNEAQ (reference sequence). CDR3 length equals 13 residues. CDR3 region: CASSLESYYGYTF. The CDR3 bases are TGTGCCAGCAGCTTAGAATCATACTATGGCTACACCTTC.

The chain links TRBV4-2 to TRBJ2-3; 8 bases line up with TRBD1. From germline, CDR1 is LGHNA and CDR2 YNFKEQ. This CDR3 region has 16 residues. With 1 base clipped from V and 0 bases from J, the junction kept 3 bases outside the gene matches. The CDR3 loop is CASSQAQGASTDTQYF. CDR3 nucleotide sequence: TGTGCCAGCAGCCAAGCCCAGGGGGCAAGCACAGATACGCAGTATTTT.

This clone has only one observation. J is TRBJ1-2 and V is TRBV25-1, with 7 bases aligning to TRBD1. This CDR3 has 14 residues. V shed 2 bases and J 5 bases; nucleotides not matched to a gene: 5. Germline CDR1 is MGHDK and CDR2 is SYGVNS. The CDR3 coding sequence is TGTGCCAGCAGTGAAGAGGGGGCTGCGTATGGCTACACCTTC. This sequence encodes CASSEEGAAYGYTF.

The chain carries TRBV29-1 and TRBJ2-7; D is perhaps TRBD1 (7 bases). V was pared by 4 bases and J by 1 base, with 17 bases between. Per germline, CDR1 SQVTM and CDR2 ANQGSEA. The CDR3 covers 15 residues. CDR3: CSVAPGGGLSYEQYF. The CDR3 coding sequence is TGCAGCGTTGCACCCGGAGGGGGCCTATCCTACGAGCAGTACTTC.

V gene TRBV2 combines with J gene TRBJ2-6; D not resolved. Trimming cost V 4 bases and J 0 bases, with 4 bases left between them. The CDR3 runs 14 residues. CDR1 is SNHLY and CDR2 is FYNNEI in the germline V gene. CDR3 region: CASSGDSGANVLTF. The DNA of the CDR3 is TGTGCCAGCAGTGGCGACTCTGGGGCCAACGTCCTGACTTTC.

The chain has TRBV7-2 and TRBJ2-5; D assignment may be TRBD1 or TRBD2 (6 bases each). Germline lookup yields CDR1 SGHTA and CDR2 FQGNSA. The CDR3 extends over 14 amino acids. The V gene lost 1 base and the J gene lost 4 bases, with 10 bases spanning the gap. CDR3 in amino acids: CASSLGGRGETQYF. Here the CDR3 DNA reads TGTGCCAGCAGCTTAGGGGGGCGGGGAGAGACCCAGTACTTC.

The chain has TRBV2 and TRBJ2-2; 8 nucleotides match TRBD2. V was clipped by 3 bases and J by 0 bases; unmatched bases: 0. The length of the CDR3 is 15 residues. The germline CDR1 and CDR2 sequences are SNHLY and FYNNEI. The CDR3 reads CASSERGANTGELFF. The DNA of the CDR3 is TGTGCCAGCAGTGAGCGGGGGGCGAACACCGGGGAGCTGTTTTTT.

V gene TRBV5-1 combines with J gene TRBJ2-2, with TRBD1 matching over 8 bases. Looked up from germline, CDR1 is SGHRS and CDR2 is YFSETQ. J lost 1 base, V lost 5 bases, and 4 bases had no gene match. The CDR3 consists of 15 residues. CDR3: CASRSGTGNTGELFF. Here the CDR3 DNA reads TGCGCCAGCAGGTCCGGGACAGGGAACACCGGGGAGCTGTTTTTT.

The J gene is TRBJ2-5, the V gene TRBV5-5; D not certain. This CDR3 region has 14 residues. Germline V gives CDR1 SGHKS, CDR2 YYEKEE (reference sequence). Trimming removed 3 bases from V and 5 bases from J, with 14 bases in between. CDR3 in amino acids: CASSSFEPQETQYF. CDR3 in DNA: TGTGCCAGCAGCTCCTTCGAGCCGCAGGAGACCCAGTACTTC.